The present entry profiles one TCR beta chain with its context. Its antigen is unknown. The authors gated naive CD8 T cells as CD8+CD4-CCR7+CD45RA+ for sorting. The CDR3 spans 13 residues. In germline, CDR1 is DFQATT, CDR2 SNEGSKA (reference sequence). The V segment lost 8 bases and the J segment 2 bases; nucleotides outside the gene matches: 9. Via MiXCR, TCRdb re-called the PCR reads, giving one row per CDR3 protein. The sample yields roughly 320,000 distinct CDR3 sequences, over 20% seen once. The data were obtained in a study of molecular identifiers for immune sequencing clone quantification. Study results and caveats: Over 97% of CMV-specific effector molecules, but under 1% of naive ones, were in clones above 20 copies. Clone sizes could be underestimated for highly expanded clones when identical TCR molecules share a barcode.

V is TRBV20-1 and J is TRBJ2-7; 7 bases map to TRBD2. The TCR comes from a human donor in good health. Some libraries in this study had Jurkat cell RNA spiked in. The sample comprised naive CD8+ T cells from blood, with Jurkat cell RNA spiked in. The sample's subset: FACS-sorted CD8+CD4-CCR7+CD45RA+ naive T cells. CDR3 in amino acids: CSTPPSGTYEQYF. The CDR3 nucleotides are TGCAGTACCCCTCCTAGCGGCACCTACGAGCAGTACTTC.